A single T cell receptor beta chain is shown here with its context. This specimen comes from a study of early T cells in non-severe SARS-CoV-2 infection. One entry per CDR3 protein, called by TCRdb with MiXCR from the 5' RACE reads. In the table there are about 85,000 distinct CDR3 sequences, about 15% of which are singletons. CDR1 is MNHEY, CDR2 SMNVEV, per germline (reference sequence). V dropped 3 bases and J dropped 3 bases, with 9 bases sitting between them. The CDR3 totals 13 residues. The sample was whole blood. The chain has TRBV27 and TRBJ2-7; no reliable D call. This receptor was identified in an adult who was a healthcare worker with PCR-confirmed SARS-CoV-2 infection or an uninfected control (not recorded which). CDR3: CASSLGQLYEQYF. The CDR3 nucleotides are TGTGCCAGCAGTTTGGGCCAACTCTACGAGCAGTACTTC.